A selection of T cell receptor beta chains follows, all from one sample in a study of T cell repertoires in cytomegalovirus infection. TCRdb analysed the reads with MiXCR anew, one entry per CDR3 protein. The table has a few hundred thousand distinct CDR3 sequences, approximately 14% seen once. The source material was PBMCs. Source of these receptors: a human donor in good health (CMV status not recorded). Some clones in this sample may be carry-over from other donors' samples. Each CDR3 is given with its conserved first and last residue. The order of the fields is D gene, J gene, V gene, clone size, CDR3 DNA, CDR3 protein. The D gene is left open where the match is weak. For some rows the clone size is stated as once, few or many, or as a class when expanded; others skip it.

D gene: TRBD2
J gene: TRBJ2-1
V gene: TRBV20-1
clone size: .
CDR3 DNA: TGCAGCGGTATGGGGGGGAGGTATGAGCAGTTCTTC
CDR3 protein: CSGMGGRYEQFF

D gene: TRBD2
J gene: TRBJ2-3
V gene: TRBV12-3/TRBV12-4
clone size: .
CDR3 DNA: TGTGCCAGCAGTTTGATAGCGGGGGGGCCAGATACGCAGTATTTT
CDR3 protein: CASSLIAGGPDTQYF

D gene: TRBD2
J gene: TRBJ2-1
V gene: TRBV28
clone size: .
CDR3 DNA: TGTGCCAGCAGTTTCCGGCTAGCGGGAGATGAGCAGTTCTTC
CDR3 protein: CASSFRLAGDEQFF

D gene: TRBD2
J gene: TRBJ2-5
V gene: TRBV7-8
clone size: many
CDR3 DNA: TGTGCCAGCAGCTATGTGACTAGCGGGGGGGTAGAGACCCAGTACTTC
CDR3 protein: CASSYVTSGGVETQYF

D gene: TRBD1
J gene: TRBJ2-5
V gene: TRBV7-9
clone size: few
CDR3 DNA: TGTGCCAGCAGCCAGAGGACAGGGAAGTACCAAGAGACCCAGTACTTC
CDR3 protein: CASSQRTGKYQETQYF

D gene: .
J gene: TRBJ2-2
V gene: TRBV7-8
clone size: once
CDR3 DNA: TGTGCCAACACTGGGGACGGGAACACCGGGGAGCTGTTTTTT
CDR3 protein: CANTGDGNTGELFF

D gene: .
J gene: TRBJ1-5
V gene: TRBV12-3/TRBV12-4
clone size: .
CDR3 DNA: TGTGCCAGCAGTTTACAACAGGGAGGGATTCAGCCCCAGCATTTT
CDR3 protein: CASSLQQGGIQPQHF

D gene: .
J gene: TRBJ1-5
V gene: TRBV29-1
clone size: .
CDR3 DNA: TGCAGCGTTGTAGTTGGAGATCAGCCCCAGCATTTT
CDR3 protein: CSVVVGDQPQHF

D gene: .
J gene: TRBJ1-2
V gene: TRBV7-8
clone size: few
CDR3 DNA: TGTGCCAGCAGCTTAGGAACAGAAGACATCTATGGCTACACCTTC
CDR3 protein: CASSLGTEDIYGYTF

D gene: .
J gene: TRBJ1-5
V gene: TRBV6-1
clone size: many
CDR3 DNA: TGTGCCAGCAGTAAGGTCGTCAATCAGCCCCAGCATTTT
CDR3 protein: CASSKVVNQPQHF

D gene: .
J gene: TRBJ1-6
V gene: TRBV29-1
clone size: .
CDR3 DNA: TGCAGCGTTGGGGAAGGGGACTCACCCCTCCACTTT
CDR3 protein: CSVGEGDSPLHF

D gene: .
J gene: TRBJ2-3
V gene: TRBV20-1
clone size: few
CDR3 DNA: TGCAGTGCTAGAGACTATGGGGGGAGCACAGATACGCAGTATTTT
CDR3 protein: CSARDYGGSTDTQYF

D gene: .
J gene: TRBJ2-4
V gene: TRBV4-1
clone size: .
CDR3 DNA: TGCGCCAGCAGCCAAGGGTTAGCTAGCTCGACCAAAAACATTCAGTACTTC
CDR3 protein: CASSQGLASSTKNIQYF

D gene: TRBD1
J gene: TRBJ2-7
V gene: TRBV2
clone size: many
CDR3 DNA: TGTGCCAGCAGTGTAGGGGGGACAGGGGGACTCTACGAGCAGTACTTC
CDR3 protein: CASSVGGTGGLYEQYF

D gene: .
J gene: TRBJ1-4
V gene: TRBV6-1
clone size: few
CDR3 DNA: TGTGCCAGCAGTGAACGTCTCGGAACTAATGAAAAACTGTTTTTT
CDR3 protein: CASSERLGTNEKLFF

D gene: TRBD2
J gene: TRBJ2-2
V gene: TRBV11-2
clone size: many
CDR3 DNA: TGTGCCAGCAGCCCCGGGACTAAACACACCGGGGAGCTGTTTTTT
CDR3 protein: CASSPGTKHTGELFF

D gene: TRBD1
J gene: TRBJ1-5
V gene: TRBV19
clone size: few
CDR3 DNA: TGTGCCAGTAGTATGAGGGGACAGAATCAGCCCCAGCATTTT
CDR3 protein: CASSMRGQNQPQHF

D gene: TRBD1
J gene: TRBJ1-2
V gene: TRBV7-9
clone size: many
CDR3 DNA: TGTGCCAGCAGCTTAGCGGGTACAGGGGGCTCCTATGGCTACACCTTC
CDR3 protein: CASSLAGTGGSYGYTF

D gene: .
J gene: TRBJ1-6
V gene: TRBV25-1
clone size: .
CDR3 DNA: TGTGCCAGCACTCAAGGATCGGCGTCACCCCTCCACTTT
CDR3 protein: CASTQGSASPLHF

D gene: .
J gene: TRBJ2-1
V gene: TRBV5-1
clone size: few
CDR3 DNA: TGCGCCAGCAGCTCCGTGACCGACAATGAGCAGTTCTTC
CDR3 protein: CASSSVTDNEQFF

D gene: TRBD1
J gene: TRBJ1-5
V gene: TRBV25-1
clone size: .
CDR3 DNA: TGTGCCAGCAGTGCACAGGGGGCTGGGTCGGGCAATCAGCCCCAGCATTTT
CDR3 protein: CASSAQGAGSGNQPQHF

D gene: .
J gene: TRBJ1-3
V gene: TRBV7-2
clone size: many
CDR3 DNA: TGTGCCAGCAGCCCGCGAAGAAGCTCTGGAAACACCATATATTTT
CDR3 protein: CASSPRRSSGNTIYF

D gene: .
J gene: TRBJ1-1
V gene: TRBV12-5
clone size: many
CDR3 DNA: TGTGCTAGTGCCCATCCGGGGGGATTAAGATACGGACGCGCTTTCTTT
CDR3 protein: CASAHPGGLRYGRAFF

D gene: .
J gene: TRBJ1-2
V gene: TRBV7-3
clone size: .
CDR3 DNA: TGTGCCAGCAGCCGTACAGGGACGAGTGGCTACACCTTC
CDR3 protein: CASSRTGTSGYTF

D gene: .
J gene: TRBJ2-1
V gene: TRBV6-1
clone size: many
CDR3 DNA: TGTGCCAGCAACTCCGGGACCGAACCCTACAATGAGCAGTTCTTC
CDR3 protein: CASNSGTEPYNEQFF

D gene: .
J gene: TRBJ1-2
V gene: TRBV19
clone size: few
CDR3 DNA: TGTGCCAGTAGTTCCATCGACGCGAATAACTATGGCTACACCTTC
CDR3 protein: CASSSIDANNYGYTF

D gene: TRBD1
J gene: TRBJ2-1
V gene: TRBV20-1
clone size: many
CDR3 DNA: TGCAGTGCTAGAGATCTTGGGACAGGGTGGCATGAGCAGTTCTTC
CDR3 protein: CSARDLGTGWHEQFF

D gene: TRBD1
J gene: TRBJ2-3
V gene: TRBV6-6
clone size: .
CDR3 DNA: TGTGCCAGCAGTAACCGGGACAGAGTAACAGATACGCAGTATTTT
CDR3 protein: CASSNRDRVTDTQYF

D gene: .
J gene: TRBJ1-1
V gene: TRBV12-3/TRBV12-4
clone size: many
CDR3 DNA: TGTGCCAGCAGTTTTCCCGGACGAGAGAACACTGAAGCTTTCTTT
CDR3 protein: CASSFPGRENTEAFF

D gene: .
J gene: TRBJ1-2
V gene: TRBV7-3
clone size: many
CDR3 DNA: TGTGCCAGCAGCCCGGACGGCTATGGCTACACCTTC
CDR3 protein: CASSPDGYGYTF

D gene: .
J gene: TRBJ1-1
V gene: TRBV5-1
clone size: few
CDR3 DNA: TGCGCCAGCAGCCCCGGGGGGGCGCGGAAAGAAGCTTTCTTT
CDR3 protein: CASSPGGARKEAFF

D gene: .
J gene: TRBJ1-2
V gene: TRBV28
clone size: many
CDR3 DNA: TGTGCCAGCACCTCCACTGCACACATGAGGAGCTACACCTTC
CDR3 protein: CASTSTAHMRSYTF

D gene: TRBD1
J gene: TRBJ2-3
V gene: TRBV12-3/TRBV12-4
clone size: .
CDR3 DNA: TGTGCCAGCAGTTCCGGGACAGGGTGGTCATATACGCAGTATTTT
CDR3 protein: CASSSGTGWSYTQYF

D gene: TRBD1
J gene: TRBJ2-7
V gene: TRBV20-1
clone size: many
CDR3 DNA: TGCAGTGCCCGGACAGGGGGCTACGAGCAGTACTTC
CDR3 protein: CSARTGGYEQYF

D gene: TRBD2
J gene: TRBJ2-1
V gene: TRBV7-8
clone size: many
CDR3 DNA: TGTGCCAGCAGCTTACCGGGACTAGACAAGAATGAGCAGTTCTTC
CDR3 protein: CASSLPGLDKNEQFF